This T cell receptor beta chain originates from a study of vaccination and CD4 T cells after COVID-19 (dated by TCRdb to between 2021 and 2024). Notes on the research overall: Convalescent patients had a positive SARS-CoV-2 result on nasal swab PCR, and of these patients, several had mild disease and one had severe disease. In the convalescent cohort there were six males and four females, among whom were two Hispanic individuals, seven Caucasians, two Asians and one multiracial person. Participants got two doses of the Pfizer-BioNTech BNT162b2 vaccine (n=8) or two doses of the Moderna mRNA-1273 vaccine (n=2). Post-COVID blood samples from convalescent patients were collected a median of around 100 days after diagnosis, with a range of roughly 30 to 170 days. Post-vaccine blood samples were taken a median of about 77 days after the second vaccine dose, with a range of about 13 to 250 days. Overlapping spike peptide pools from SARS-CoV-2 and from the common cold coronaviruses HCoV-NL63, HCoV-OC43 and HCoV-229E were used as culture stimuli. Control cultures received a CEFX viral epitope pool as the positive control, an HIV-1 Nef peptide pool as the negative control, or no peptide. The spike-specific CD4+ TCR repertoire was compared before and after mRNA vaccination in nine to ten COVID-19 convalescent patients and 4 infection-naive healthy vaccine recipients.

V is trimmed back by 3 bases and J by 5 bases, and the junction contains 1 base that no gene match accounts for. Including the terminal cysteine and phenylalanine, the CDR3 comprises 14 residues. Of the read, only the CDR3 DNA is kept; its 42 bases are in frame from base 1. The germline V gene (reference sequence) supplies CDR1 DFQATT and CDR2 SNEGSKA. In the paper's terms, the treatment or condition label means: approximately 10-day PBMC culture with coronavirus spike peptide pools or control peptides (ViraFEST assay). The ViraFEST assay, used in the study, expanded antigen-specific T cells with peptide pools and then identified the expanded clonotypes through TCR sequencing. The convalescent patients' positive SARS-CoV-2 PCR tests fell between March and December 2020, which was before the Alpha, Beta and Delta variants emerged in the United States. Each well held about 2 million PBMCs cultured in IMDM containing about 5% human AB serum and approximately 9.8 IU/ml IL-2, with approximately 9.2 ug/ml peptide pools added. On days 3 and 7, half of the culture medium was replaced with fresh IL-2-containing medium. After 10 days of culture, CD4+ T cells were isolated by negative selection using the EasySep CD4+ T cell isolation kit. PBMCs were separated from whole blood using Ficoll-Paque Plus gradient centrifugation and then either used fresh or cryopreserved at -140C. Culture conditions were generally each tested in triplicate wells.

Comments on this clonotype: Its antigen is still unknown. One base away there is no much larger clone; base qualities are not given.

Paper-wide results and their limitations: Among the post-vaccine SARS-CoV-2-reactive clones in convalescent patients, a median approximately 90% showed up only after vaccination, which suggests vaccine-specific priming. Although the median number of SARS-CoV-2-reactive clonotypes went up from fewer than 25 after infection to 35 to 40 after vaccination, the increase was not significant. In convalescent patients, nearly all vaccine-specific clones (304 of 307) were found to be mono-reactive for SARS-CoV-2 spike rather than cross-reactive with common cold coronaviruses. The study included relatively few convalescent patients and did not analyze early timepoints after natural infection.

The library was produced with PCR. DNA from cultured CD4+ T cells was subjected to TCR sequencing with the Oncomine TCR Beta short-read assay at the Johns Hopkins FTIC core. Genomic DNA was extracted from the cultured CD4+ T cells with the QIAamp micro DNA kit. Oncomine TCR Beta libraries from cultured CD4+ T cells were pooled with unique dual indexes and sequenced on an Illumina iSeq 100. The original methods were these. Non-productive sequences were filtered out, and CDR3s that did not start with C, did not end with F or W, or were shorter than 7 amino acids were discarded. Antigen-specific clonotypes were identified using the MANAFEST web application through comparison of peptide-stimulated wells with reference and other culture wells. To be called positive, a clone needed an FDR below 0.05, an odds ratio above 5, and a productive frequency above 0.1% in at least two of three replicate wells. A clonotype was classed as cross-reactive if the clonotype showed significant expansion both in SARS-CoV-2 spike wells and in at least one common cold coronavirus spike condition. Similarity between CDR3 sequences was evaluated in R version 3.6.1 using Levenshtein distances (stringdist) and unrooted phylogenetic trees (ape). TCRdb took the public reads, trimmed them with fastp at Q25, ran MiXCR for clone calling and kept in-frame beta chains. Here each entry gathers all rows of one CDR3 protein and keeps the most common genes and DNA. TCRdb assigned the V and J calls; the authors' analysis was not used. The table for this sample lists several thousand distinct CDR3 sequences; around three fifths of them were counted only once. Around 28% of the sample lies in the top ten.

The material sequenced was CD4+ T cells from blood, cultured in vitro. The origin of this receptor is a human donor who had recovered from COVID-19. The V and J segments used are TRBV20-1 and TRBJ2-2, with 12 bases matching TRBD2. The base sequence is TGCAGTGCTAGGACTAGCGGGAGTACCGGGGAGCTGTTTTTT. Translated, this is CSARTSGSTGELFF.